This T cell receptor (beta chain) originates from a study of blood T cells in healthy people across ages. Drawing of peripheral blood yielded about 9.6 milliliters from each donor. A second PCR of 7 to 11 cycles used a sample-barcoded 5' primer and a J-beta primer mix. Researchers report that a template-switch adaptor with 12 random nucleotides tagged each cDNA molecule. Using its own MiXCR run on the 5' RACE reads, TCRdb lists one record per CDR3 protein. The sample records some 760,000 distinct CDR3 sequences, about 25% being singletons. Germline CDR1 and CDR2: ENHRY and SYGVKD. With 3 bases clipped from V and 5 bases from J, the junction kept 4 bases outside the gene matches. The CDR3 length is 14 residues. These same data were also listed under a study on T cells of mothers and their children. According to that study: When mothers and children were related, their normalized repertoire overlap, which was always slightly higher, did not differ significantly from that of unrelated pairs.

What was sequenced was blood. The sequence came from a boy aged 10-17 years in good health. The chain uses TRBV10-3 and TRBJ2-1, with 7 bases identical to TRBD1. In DNA form, the CDR3 reads TGTGCCATCAGTGACTGGGACAGTGACAATGAGCAGTTCTTC. Translated: CAISDWDSDNEQFF.